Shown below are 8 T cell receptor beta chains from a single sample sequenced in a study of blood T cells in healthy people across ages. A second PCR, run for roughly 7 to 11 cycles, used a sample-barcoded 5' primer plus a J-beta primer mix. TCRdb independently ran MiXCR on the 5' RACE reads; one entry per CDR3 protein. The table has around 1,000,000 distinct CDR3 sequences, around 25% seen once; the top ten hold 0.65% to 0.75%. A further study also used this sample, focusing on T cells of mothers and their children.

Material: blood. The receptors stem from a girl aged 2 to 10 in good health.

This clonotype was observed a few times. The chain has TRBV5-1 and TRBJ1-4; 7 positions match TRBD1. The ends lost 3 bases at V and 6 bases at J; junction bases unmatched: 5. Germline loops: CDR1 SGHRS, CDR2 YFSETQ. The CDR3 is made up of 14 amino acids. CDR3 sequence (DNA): TGCGCCAGCAGCTCGACAGGGACGGATGAAAAACTGTTTTTT. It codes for CASSSTGTDEKLFF.

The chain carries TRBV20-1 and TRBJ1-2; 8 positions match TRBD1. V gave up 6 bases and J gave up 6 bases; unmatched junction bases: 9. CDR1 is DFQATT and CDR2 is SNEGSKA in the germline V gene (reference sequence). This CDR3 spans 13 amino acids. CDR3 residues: CSAGTGLVDGYTF. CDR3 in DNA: TGCAGTGCGGGGACAGGTTTGGTAGATGGCTACACCTTC.

The CDR3 region is CASSQGRLAGGPSTDTQYF. CDR3 DNA sequence: TGCGCCAGCAGCCAAGGTCGACTAGCGGGGGGACCTAGCACAGATACGCAGTATTTT. The V call is TRBV4-3, the J call TRBJ2-3; 13 nucleotides align to TRBD2. Looked up from germline, CDR1 is LGHNA and CDR2 is YSLEER. This CDR3 contains 19 residues. The J segment lost 0 bases and the V segment lost 1 base, leaving 7 bases of the junction unmatched.

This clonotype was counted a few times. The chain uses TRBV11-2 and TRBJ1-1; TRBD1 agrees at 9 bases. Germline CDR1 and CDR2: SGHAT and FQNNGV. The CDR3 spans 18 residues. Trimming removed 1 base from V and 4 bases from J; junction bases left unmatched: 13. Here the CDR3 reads CASSLGGTGPSFSTEAFF. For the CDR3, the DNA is TGTGCCAGCAGCTTAGGGGGGACAGGGCCCTCTTTCTCCACTGAAGCTTTCTTT.

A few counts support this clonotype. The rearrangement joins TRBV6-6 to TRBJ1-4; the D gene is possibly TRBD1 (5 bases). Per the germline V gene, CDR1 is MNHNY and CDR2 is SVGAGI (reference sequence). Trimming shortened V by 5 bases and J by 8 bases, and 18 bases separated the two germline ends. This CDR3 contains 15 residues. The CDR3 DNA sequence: TGTGCCAGCAGTATACCCGGGACGGGAGGGGAAAAACTGTTTTTT. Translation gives CASSIPGTGGEKLFF.

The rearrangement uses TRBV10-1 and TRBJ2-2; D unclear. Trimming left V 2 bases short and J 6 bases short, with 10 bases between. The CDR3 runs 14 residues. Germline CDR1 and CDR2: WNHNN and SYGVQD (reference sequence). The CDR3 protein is CASSEGNHAGELFF. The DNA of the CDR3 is TGCGCCAGCAGTGAGGGTAATCACGCCGGGGAGCTGTTTTTT.

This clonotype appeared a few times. CDR3 loop: CSATIAVETQYF. As DNA, the CDR3 is TGCAGTGCCACAATAGCGGTAGAGACCCAGTACTTC. The chain couples TRBV20-1 to TRBJ2-5, with a tentative D call TRBD2 (6 bases). The CDR3 loop spans 12 amino acids. Trimming cost V 6 bases and J 4 bases, with 12 bases left between them. Germline CDR1 DFQATT, CDR2 SNEGSKA (reference sequence).

CDR3 in DNA: TGTGCCAGCAGCCCCCTGGGAGGGAGATACGGTGAAAAACTGTTTTTT. It specifies CASSPLGGRYGEKLFF. The chain has TRBV7-9 and TRBJ1-4; D uncertain. The V gene lost 5 bases and the J gene lost 7 bases, with 20 bases spanning the gap. The CDR3 contains 16 residues. Germline lookup yields CDR1 SEHNR and CDR2 FQNEAQ (reference sequence).